Listed below are T cell receptor beta chains from one sample, sequenced in a study of tumor-infiltrating lymphocytes in oesophageal squamous cell carcinoma. TCRdb processed the PCR reads anew with MiXCR; each CDR3 protein has one entry. The sample lists about 10,000 distinct CDR3 sequences; roughly 61% were seen once. Sequenced sample: esophageal tumor tissue. Receptors originate from a female donor with esophageal squamous cell carcinoma. The CDR3 runs from the conserved cysteine through the conserved F or W. Fields, in order: clone size, D gene, V gene, J gene, CDR3 DNA, CDR3 protein. A D gene is named only where the DNA matches it firmly. The listing skips clone size in some rows; elsewhere it reads once, few, many or a size class.

>.|TRBD1|TRBV6-1|TRBJ2-7
TGTGCCAGCAGCACAGGGACAGGAGGAGAGCAGTACTTC
CASSTGTGGEQYF
>.|TRBD2|TRBV7-4|TRBJ2-3
TGTGCCAGCAGCTTACTAGCGGGAAGTCCAGATACGCAGTATTTT
CASSLLAGSPDTQYF
>.|.|TRBV7-3|TRBJ2-5
TGTGCCAGCAGCTGCAGCGGTAACCAAGAGACCCAGTACTTC
CASSCSGNQETQYF
>.|TRBD2|TRBV11-2|TRBJ2-7
TGTGCCAGCAGCTCAAGGGCGGGGGTCGAGCAGTACTTC
CASSSRAGVEQYF
>.|TRBD2|TRBV7-2|TRBJ2-3
TGTGCCAGCAGCCAATCTTGGGGGGGGGGCACAGATACGCAGTATTTT
CASSQSWGGGTDTQYF
>once|.|TRBV7-2|TRBJ2-1
TGTGCCAGCAGCTTATTTTACGGGGGGCCTTACGAGCAGTTCTTC
CASSLFYGGPYEQFF
>.|TRBD1|TRBV7-2|TRBJ2-7
TGTGCCAGCAGCTCGAACAGGGGACCCTACGAGCAGTACTTC
CASSSNRGPYEQYF
>.|.|TRBV7-3|TRBJ2-1
TGTGCCAGCAGCTTATCCCACTCGACTGAGACCCAGTTCTTC
CASSLSHSTETQFF
>.|.|TRBV7-4|TRBJ2-7
TGTGCCAGCAGCGTAGGCCTTAGGAGCGACCTTTGGCCCTACGAGCAGTACTTC
CASSVGLRSDLWPYEQYF
>medium-sized|TRBD2|TRBV6-1|TRBJ2-1
TGTGCCAGCTCCGGGGGGGCCGATAATGAGCAGTTCTTC
CASSGGADNEQFF
>.|TRBD2|TRBV7-2|TRBJ2-7
TGTGCTACGAGCGGGACCGGTTACGAGCAGTACTTC
CATSGTGYEQYF
>few|TRBD2|TRBV7-8|TRBJ2-5
TGTGCCAGCAGCTCCTCGACTAGCGGGAATGGGAGGGAGCAGTACTTC
CASSSSTSGNGREQYF
>.|.|TRBV6-4|TRBJ2-7
TGTGCCAGCAGCTGGGCAGACAGGCCTTACGAGCAGTACTTC
CASSWADRPYEQYF
>.|.|TRBV7-3|TRBJ2-6
TGTGCCAGCAGCTCTTCCCCTGGGGCCAACGTCCTGACTTTC
CASSSSPGANVLTF
>once|.|TRBV6-1|TRBJ2-5
TGTGCCAGCAGAGGTCCGCAAGAGACCCAGTACTTC
CASRGPQETQYF
>few|.|TRBV11-3|TRBJ2-7
TGTGCCAGCAGCCGACTAGGGAGCTCCTACAATGAGCAGTACTTC
CASSRLGSSYNEQYF
>.|TRBD2|TRBV7-6|TRBJ2-1
TGTGCCAGCAGCTTAACGCGGCCTAGCGGGAGGGCCGGGAATGAGCAGTTCTTC
CASSLTRPSGRAGNEQFF
>.|.|TRBV11-3|TRBJ2-2
TGTGCCAGCAGATCCCGCGGGGAGCTGTTTTTT
CASRSRGELFF
>.|.|TRBV2|TRBJ2-5
TGTGCCAGCAGCCCCCCTCAGACCCATCCAGAGCAGTACTTC
CASSPPQTHPEQYF
>once|TRBD2|TRBV24-1|TRBJ2-1
TGTGCCACCAGTGATTATACTCGCGGGAGATCCAATGAGCAGTTCTTC
CATSDYTRGRSNEQFF
>.|.|TRBV10-1|TRBJ2-5
TGCGCCAGCAGTAGACAGGCCCAAGAGACCCAGTACTTC
CASSRQAQETQYF
>few|.|TRBV27|TRBJ2-1
TGTGCCAGCTGGGGGGGGCGTGCCGAGCAGTTCTTC
CASWGGRAEQFF
>few|.|TRBV6-1|TRBJ2-5
TGTGCCAGCAGTGAATACAACCGACAAGAGACCCAGTACTTC
CASSEYNRQETQYF
>medium-sized|.|TRBV7-8|TRBJ1-5
TGTGCCAGCAGCTTAGGGGGCCGGGATCAGCCCCAGCATTTT
CASSLGGRDQPQHF
>few|.|TRBV7-4|TRBJ1-5
TGTGCCAGCAGCCATCCAGGTCCCAATCAGCCCCAGCATTTT
CASSHPGPNQPQHF
>.|.|TRBV7-3|TRBJ2-6
TGTGCCAGCAGCTTAGCGGGGGGGGCCAACGTCCTGACTTTC
CASSLAGGANVLTF
>.|.|TRBV10-3|TRBJ1-4
TGTGCCATCAATGACTTAAATTGGGGTGAAAAACTGTTTTTT
CAINDLNWGEKLFF
>.|.|TRBV10-3|TRBJ1-1
TGTGCCATCAGGGTTGCCAGGACTGACGAAGCTTTCTTT
CAIRVARTDEAFF
>.|.|TRBV27|TRBJ2-5
TGTGCCAGCAGGATGGACAGTTTTAATTCACCCCTCCACTTC
CASRMDSFNSPLHF
>.|.|TRBV19|TRBJ2-1
TGTGCCAGTAGTATCAGGAATGAGCAGTTCTTC
CASSIRNEQFF
>.|TRBD2|TRBV6-2/TRBV6-3|TRBJ2-7
TGTGCCAGCAGTTACCGCGGGGGCGGGAGGGTCACCTACGAGCAGTACTTC
CASSYRGGGRVTYEQYF
>.|TRBD2|TRBV7-9|TRBJ2-7
TGTGCCAGCAGCTTAGCATTAGCGGGAGAGTCATACGACGAGCAGTACTTC
CASSLALAGESYDEQYF
>.|.|TRBV7-2|TRBJ2-7
TGTGCCAGCAGCTACCACTACGAGCAGTACTTC
CASSYHYEQYF
>large|TRBD2|TRBV7-2|TRBJ2-6
TGTGCCAGCAGCCAGGGACTAGCGGGGGGCGCTGGGGCCAACGTCCTGACTTTC
CASSQGLAGGAGANVLTF
>many|.|TRBV7-6|TRBJ2-1
TGTGCCAGCAGCCCTATTTATGCCGGGGGTCGTAATGAGCAGTTCTTC
CASSPIYAGGRNEQFF
>once|.|TRBV6-4|TRBJ2-7
TGTGCCAGCAGTTACTCGGGTTTACCTTCAGACGAGCAGTACTTC
CASSYSGLPSDEQYF
>.|.|TRBV7-3|TRBJ2-5
TGTGCCAGCAGCCCGGGGTGGGGAGAGACCCAGTACTTC
CASSPGWGETQYF
>.|TRBD1|TRBV12-3/TRBV12-4|TRBJ2-5
TGTGCCAGCAGGTTACTTGGGACAGGTGAGGGGGAGCAGTACTTC
CASRLLGTGEGEQYF
>large|.|TRBV7-2|TRBJ2-3
TGTGCCAGCAGCTTAGTCGTTACCACAGATACGCAGTATTTT
CASSLVVTTDTQYF
>many|.|TRBV5-5|TRBJ1-1
TGTGCCAGCAGCTTTTTCCGGAACACTGAAGCTTTCTTT
CASSFFRNTEAFF
>.|TRBD2|TRBV19|TRBJ2-2
TGTGCCAGTAGTATAGTGGCTAGCGGGAGGGCCGGGGACACCGGGGAGCTGTTTTTT
CASSIVASGRAGDTGELFF
>.|.|TRBV28|TRBJ2-7
TGTGCCAGCAGCCCCCAGGACCAAACCTACGAGCAGTACTTC
CASSPQDQTYEQYF
>once|TRBD2|TRBV7-4|TRBJ2-1
TGTGCCAGCAGGATTAGCGGGACCCTATCCTACAATGAGCAGTTCTTC
CASRISGTLSYNEQFF